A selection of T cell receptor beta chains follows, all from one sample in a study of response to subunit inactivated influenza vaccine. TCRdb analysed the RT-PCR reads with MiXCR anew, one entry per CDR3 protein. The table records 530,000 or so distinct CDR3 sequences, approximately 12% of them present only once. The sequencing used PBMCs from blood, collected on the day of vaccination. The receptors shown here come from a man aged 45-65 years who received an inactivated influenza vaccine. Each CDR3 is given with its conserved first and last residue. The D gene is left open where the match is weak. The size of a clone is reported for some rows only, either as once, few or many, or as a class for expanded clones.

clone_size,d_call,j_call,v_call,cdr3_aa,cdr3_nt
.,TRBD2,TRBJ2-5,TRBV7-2,CATLAGGNQETQHF,TGTGCCACCTTAGCGGGGGGTAACCAAGAGACCCAGCACTTC
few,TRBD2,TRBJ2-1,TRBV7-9,CASSPEAGREQFF,TGTGCCAGCAGCCCTGAAGCGGGAAGAGAGCAGTTCTTC
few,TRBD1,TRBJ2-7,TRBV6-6,CASRNPGTEEQYF,TGTGCCAGCAGGAACCCCGGGACAGAGGAGCAGTACTTC
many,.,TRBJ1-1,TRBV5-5,CASSFGLLMNTEAFF,TGTGCCAGCAGCTTCGGACTATTGATGAACACTGAAGCTTTCTTT
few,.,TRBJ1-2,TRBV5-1,CASSLGEGNRPYGYTF,TGCGCCAGCAGCTTGGGTGAGGGGAACAGACCTTATGGCTACACCTTC
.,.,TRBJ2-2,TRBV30,CAWLRSGELFF,TGTGCCTGGCTGCGGTCCGGGGAGCTGTTTTTT
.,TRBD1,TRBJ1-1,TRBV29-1,CSARNGQGVRNTEAFF,TGCAGCGCCCGGAATGGACAGGGGGTGAGGAACACTGAAGCTTTCTTT
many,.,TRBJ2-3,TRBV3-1,CASSQDPRVFTDTQYF,TGTGCCAGCAGCCAAGACCCCAGGGTTTTCACAGATACGCAGTATTTT
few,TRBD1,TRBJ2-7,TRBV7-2,CASSLYTRQGSYEQYF,TGTGCCAGCAGCTTGTATACCCGACAGGGGTCCTACGAGCAGTACTTC
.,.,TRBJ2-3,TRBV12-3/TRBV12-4,CASSLDGKKSDTQYF,TGTGCCAGCAGTTTAGACGGGAAAAAGAGTGATACGCAGTATTTT
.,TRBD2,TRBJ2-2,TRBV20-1,CSARVAGTNTGELFF,TGCAGTGCTAGAGTAGCGGGTACAAACACCGGGGAGCTGTTTTTT
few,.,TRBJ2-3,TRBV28,CASSTRQDSTDTQYF,TGTGCCAGCAGTACCCGACAGGACAGCACAGATACGCAGTATTTT
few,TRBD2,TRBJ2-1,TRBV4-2,CASSQELFLAGAHNEQFF,TGTGCCAGCAGCCAAGAATTGTTTCTAGCGGGGGCTCACAATGAGCAGTTCTTC
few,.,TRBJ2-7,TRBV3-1,CASSQATLQYF,TGTGCCAGCAGCCAAGCAACCCTGCAGTACTTC
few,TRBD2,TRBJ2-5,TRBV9,CASSVLGGRNQETQYF,TGTGCCAGCAGCGTATTGGGGGGGAGAAACCAAGAGACCCAGTACTTC
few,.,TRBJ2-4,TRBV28,CASSSTGVQAKNIQYF,TGTGCCAGCAGTTCTACAGGAGTCCAAGCCAAAAACATTCAGTACTTC
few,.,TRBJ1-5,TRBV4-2,CASSSRPPSNQPQHF,TGTGCCAGCAGCTCACGACCGCCTAGCAATCAGCCCCAGCATTTT
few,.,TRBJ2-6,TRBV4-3,CASSQGPSSGANVLTF,TGCGCCAGCAGCCAGGGACCTAGCTCTGGGGCCAACGTCCTGACTTTC